This TCR beta chain is drawn from a study of blood T cells in healthy people across ages. A second PCR, run for about 7 to 11 cycles, used a sample-barcoded 5' primer plus a J-beta primer mix. Via MiXCR, TCRdb re-called the 5' RACE reads, giving one row per CDR3 protein. This sample has 1.2 million to 1.5 million distinct CDR3 sequences, with approximately 38% found just once. CDR3 size: 15 residues. Germline CDR1 reads LGHDT; CDR2 reads YNNKEL (reference sequence). V was cut by 1 base and J by 4 bases, with 8 bases left in between. This clonotype was counted a few times. Antigen: not known. Broader study findings: Unsorted PBMCs prevented conclusive naive versus antigen-experienced comparison.

Sequenced: blood. The TCR originated in a woman between 18 and 30 years old in good health. The chain couples TRBV3-1 to TRBJ1-6, with a possible D match to TRBD1 (6 bases). CDR3: CASSQADSYNSPLHF. The CDR3 DNA follows: TGTGCCAGCAGCCAAGCGGACAGTTATAATTCACCCCTCCACTTT.